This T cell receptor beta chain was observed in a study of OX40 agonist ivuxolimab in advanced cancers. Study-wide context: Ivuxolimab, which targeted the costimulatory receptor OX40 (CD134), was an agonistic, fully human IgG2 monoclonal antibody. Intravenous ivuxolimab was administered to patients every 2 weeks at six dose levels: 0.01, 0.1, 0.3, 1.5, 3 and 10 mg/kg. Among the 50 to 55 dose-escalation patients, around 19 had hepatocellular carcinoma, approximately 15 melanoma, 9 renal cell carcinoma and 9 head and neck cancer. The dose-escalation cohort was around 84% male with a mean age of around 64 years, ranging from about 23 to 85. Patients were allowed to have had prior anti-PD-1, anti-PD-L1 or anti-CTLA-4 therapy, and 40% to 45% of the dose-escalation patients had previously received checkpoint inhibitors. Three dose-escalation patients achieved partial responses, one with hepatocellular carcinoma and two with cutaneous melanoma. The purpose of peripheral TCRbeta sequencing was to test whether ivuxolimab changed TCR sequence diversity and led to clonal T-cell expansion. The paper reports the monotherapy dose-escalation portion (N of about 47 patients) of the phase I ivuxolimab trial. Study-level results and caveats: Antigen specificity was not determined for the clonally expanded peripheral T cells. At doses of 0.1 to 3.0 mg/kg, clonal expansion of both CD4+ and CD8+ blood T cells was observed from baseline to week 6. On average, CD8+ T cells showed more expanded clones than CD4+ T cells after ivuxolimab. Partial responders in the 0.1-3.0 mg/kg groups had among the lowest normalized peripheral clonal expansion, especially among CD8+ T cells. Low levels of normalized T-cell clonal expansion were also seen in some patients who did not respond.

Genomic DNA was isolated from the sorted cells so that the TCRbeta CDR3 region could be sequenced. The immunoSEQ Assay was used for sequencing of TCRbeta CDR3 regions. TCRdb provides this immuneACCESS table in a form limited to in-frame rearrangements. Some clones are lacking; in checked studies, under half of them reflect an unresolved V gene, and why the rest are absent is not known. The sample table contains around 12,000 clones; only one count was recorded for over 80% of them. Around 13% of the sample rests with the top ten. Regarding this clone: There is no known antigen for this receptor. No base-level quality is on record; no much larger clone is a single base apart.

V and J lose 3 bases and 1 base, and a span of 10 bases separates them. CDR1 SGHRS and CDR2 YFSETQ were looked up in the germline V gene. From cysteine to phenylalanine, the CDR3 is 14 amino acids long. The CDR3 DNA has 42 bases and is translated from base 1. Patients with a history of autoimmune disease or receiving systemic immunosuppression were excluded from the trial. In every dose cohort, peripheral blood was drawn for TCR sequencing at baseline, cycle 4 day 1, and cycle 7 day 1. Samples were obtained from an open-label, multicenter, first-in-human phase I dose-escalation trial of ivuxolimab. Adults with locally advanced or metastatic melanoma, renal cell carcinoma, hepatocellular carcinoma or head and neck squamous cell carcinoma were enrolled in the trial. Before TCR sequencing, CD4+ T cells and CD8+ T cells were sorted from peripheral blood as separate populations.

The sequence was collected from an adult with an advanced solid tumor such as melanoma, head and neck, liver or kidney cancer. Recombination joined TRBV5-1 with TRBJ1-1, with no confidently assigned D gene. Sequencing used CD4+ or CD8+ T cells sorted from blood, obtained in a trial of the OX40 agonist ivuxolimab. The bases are TGCGCCAGCAGCTCGACCGGGAGGAACACTGAAGCTTTCTTT. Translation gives CASSSTGRNTEAFF.